A selection of T cell receptor beta chains follows, all from one sample in a study of T-cell reconstitution after alpha-beta-depleted transplantation in children. TCRdb reprocessed the PCR reads via MiXCR and lists one record per CDR3 protein. The table shows roughly 120,000 distinct CDR3 sequences, with roughly 23% occurring only once. Sequenced here: PBMCs, mostly from graft donor cells, sampled 180 days after TCRalphabeta/CD19-depleted stem cell transplant. The receptors were sampled from a male patient aged 2-15 years who had a stem cell transplant for chronic granulomatous disease, so the T cells may come from the graft donor. CDR3s include the opening cysteine and the closing phenylalanine or tryptophan. A D gene is named only where the DNA matches it firmly. A clone size is listed for some rows: how often the clone was seen (once, few, many), or a class if it is expanded.

V	size	D	J	DNA	CDR3
TRBV7-9	NA	NA	TRBJ2-7	TGTGCCAGCAGTCGACAGTCTTACGAGCAGTACTTC	CASSRQSYEQYF
TRBV29-1	NA	NA	TRBJ1-1	TGCAGCGCGCAGGGATGGGGCACTGAAGCTTTCTTT	CSAQGWGTEAFF
TRBV7-8	NA	TRBD1	TRBJ2-7	TGTGCCAGCAGCTTAATCGACAGGGGGCCTTCCTCCTTC	CASSLIDRGPSSF
TRBV29-1	few	NA	TRBJ2-1	TGCAGCGTTGGGGCCGGGACGGACCTCTACAATGAGCAGTTCTTC	CSVGAGTDLYNEQFF
TRBV29-1	many	NA	TRBJ2-3	TGCAGCGTTGTAGGGGGGGCTGCAGATACGCAGTATTTT	CSVVGGAADTQYF
TRBV12-3/TRBV12-4	many	NA	TRBJ2-5	TGTGCCAGCAGTCTCCAGAGGGACGAAGAGACCCAGTACTTC	CASSLQRDEETQYF
TRBV6-1	many	NA	TRBJ1-4	TGTGCCAGCAGTCCATGGCCTCCTGGCTCGGGTAAACTGTTTTTT	CASSPWPPGSGKLFF
TRBV20-1	NA	NA	TRBJ1-6	TGCAGTGCCCTAGGTGTTGGGAATTCACCCCTCCACTTT	CSALGVGNSPLHF
TRBV25-1	NA	NA	TRBJ2-7	TGTGCCAGCAGTGAATACCCTTCCTACGACCAGTACTTC	CASSEYPSYDQYF
TRBV6-2/TRBV6-3	NA	NA	TRBJ2-1	TGTGCCAGCAGGGCACTAACTATTGAGCAGTTCTTC	CASRALTIEQFF
TRBV12-3/TRBV12-4	NA	NA	TRBJ1-1	TGTGCCAGCAGTTTAGAGGCGAACACTGAAGCTTTCTTT	CASSLEANTEAFF
TRBV5-6	few	NA	TRBJ2-2	TGTGCCAGCAGCACGGGACCCAACACCGGGGAGCTGTTTTTT	CASSTGPNTGELFF
TRBV12-3/TRBV12-4	few	TRBD1	TRBJ1-3	TGTGCCAGCCGCAGGGGGGGCTCTGGAAACACCATATATTTT	CASRRGGSGNTIYF
TRBV4-1	few	NA	TRBJ2-1	TGCGCCAGCAGCCAATACGAGGGGCAGGGTTACAATGAGCAGTTCTTC	CASSQYEGQGYNEQFF
TRBV24-1	few	TRBD1	TRBJ2-1	TGTGCCACCAGTGATTTCGGGACAGGTCAGTTCTTC	CATSDFGTGQFF
TRBV7-3	few	NA	TRBJ2-7	TGTGCCAGCAGCTTTACATCCGGGGCCTCCTACGAGCAGTACTTC	CASSFTSGASYEQYF
TRBV5-1	many	TRBD2	TRBJ2-2	TGCGCCAGCAGCTTGGTGCCTAGCGGATCGAACACCGGGGAGCTGTTTTTT	CASSLVPSGSNTGELFF
TRBV5-4	many	TRBD2	TRBJ2-3	TGTGCCAGCAGCTTGCCTAGCGGGGCAGATACGCAGTATTTT	CASSLPSGADTQYF
TRBV12-3/TRBV12-4	NA	NA	TRBJ1-1	TGTGCCAGCAGTTCTAGGACGGGTGGGATGAACACTGAAGCTTTCTTT	CASSSRTGGMNTEAFF
TRBV3-1	NA	NA	TRBJ2-1	TGTGCCAGCAGCCAAGATCTTGTGAGGGGCTCGTTCTTC	CASSQDLVRGSFF
TRBV7-2	few	TRBD2	TRBJ2-1	TGTGCCAGCAGCTGGACCGGGACTAGCGGGTTAAATGAGCAGTTCTTC	CASSWTGTSGLNEQFF
TRBV5-6	once	NA	TRBJ2-3	TGTGCCAGCAGATGGAGACGCGGCACAGATACGCAGTATTTT	CASRWRRGTDTQYF
TRBV20-1	many	TRBD2	TRBJ2-1	TGCAGTGCTAGTGGCCGAGGTGGGCTAGCGGGAAATGAGCAGTTCTTC	CSASGRGGLAGNEQFF
TRBV29-1	many	NA	TRBJ2-1	TGCAGCGTTGAAGGTCTAAGGGTCCCCGACAATGAGCAGTTCTTC	CSVEGLRVPDNEQFF
TRBV6-1	NA	NA	TRBJ2-2	TGTGCCAGCAGTGACGGGACGGGGGAGCTGTTTTTT	CASSDGTGELFF
TRBV12-3/TRBV12-4	NA	NA	TRBJ2-1	TGTGCCAGCAGTTTTTCGTTCGCGGGTGGTGAGCAGTTCTTC	CASSFSFAGGEQFF
TRBV6-5	many	NA	TRBJ1-2	TGTGCCAGCAGTCGACAGGAGAACTATGGCTACACCTTC	CASSRQENYGYTF
TRBV3-1	NA	NA	TRBJ1-2	TGTGCCAGCAGCCAATGGGCTTCTAACTATGGCTACACCTTC	CASSQWASNYGYTF
TRBV12-3/TRBV12-4	many	NA	TRBJ2-7	TGTGCCAGCAGTTTTGGTTGGAATGGTAGCTCCTACGAGCAGTACTTC	CASSFGWNGSSYEQYF
TRBV12-3/TRBV12-4	NA	NA	TRBJ1-2	TGTGCCAGCAGTTCCAACAGAGGGAACTATGGCTACACCTTC	CASSSNRGNYGYTF
TRBV18	NA	TRBD1	TRBJ1-2	TGTGCCAGCTCACTGGGACAGGGGTCGGGAGGCTACACCTTC	CASSLGQGSGGYTF
TRBV7-9	NA	TRBD1	TRBJ1-1	TGTGCCAGCAGCTTAGTTCCCAGGGGGAACGCTGAAGCTTTCTTT	CASSLVPRGNAEAFF
TRBV5-4	NA	TRBD2	TRBJ2-7	TGTGCCAGCAGCTTGGCAGGGCGGGAGGCTGCTGGGCAGTACTTC	CASSLAGREAAGQYF
TRBV12-3/TRBV12-4	NA	NA	TRBJ1-3	TGTGCCAGCAGTTTGCCGTCCCGGTCGACCAGGAACACCATATATTTT	CASSLPSRSTRNTIYF
TRBV4-1	NA	TRBD1	TRBJ1-6	TGCGCCAGCAGCCAAGAACAGACAGGGGGTAATTCACCCCTCCACTTT	CASSQEQTGGNSPLHF
TRBV7-2	many	NA	TRBJ2-1	TGTGCCAGCAGCCACCCCACGAAGGGGGGGCTTTTCAATGAGCAGTTCTTC	CASSHPTKGGLFNEQFF
TRBV18	few	NA	TRBJ2-7	TGTGCCAGCTCACCACCGGGGATAGTACGGCCAGGGGTTGATTTCTACGAGCAGTACTTC	CASSPPGIVRPGVDFYEQYF
TRBV5-1	many	TRBD1	TRBJ2-7	TGCGCCAGCAGCTCAGAGACAGGGGGTAGGTACGAGCAGTACTTC	CASSSETGGRYEQYF
TRBV12-3/TRBV12-4	NA	TRBD2	TRBJ2-1	TGTGCCAGCAGAGAAGCGGGGGCCCTCGGGGGTGAGCAGTTCTTC	CASREAGALGGEQFF
TRBV6-5	few	NA	TRBJ2-3	TGTGCCAGCAGTTACTCGATGCGGATCCGGCAGTATTTT	CASSYSMRIRQYF
TRBV7-6	NA	NA	TRBJ2-1	TGTGCCAGCAGCTTGTTGTGGGATGAGCAGTTCTTC	CASSLLWDEQFF
TRBV27	NA	NA	TRBJ2-7	TGTGCCAGCAGTCCCTTTGGGGGGACCTACGAGCAGTACTTC	CASSPFGGTYEQYF
TRBV5-5	NA	TRBD1	TRBJ1-1	TGTGCCAGCAGAAACCCGGGACAGGGGGCGGTGAACACTGAAGCTTTCTTT	CASRNPGQGAVNTEAFF
TRBV6-5	NA	TRBD2	TRBJ2-1	TGTGCCAGCAGTTACGAAGCTAGCGGGAGTTACAATGAGCAGTTCTTC	CASSYEASGSYNEQFF
TRBV2	NA	TRBD2	TRBJ2-1	TGTGCCAGCAGTGTACGGGGGGGCGGTGAGCAGTTCTTC	CASSVRGGGEQFF
TRBV9	NA	TRBD2	TRBJ2-7	TGTGCCAGCAGCGTCGGCGGGAGCGGCAACGAGCAGTACTTC	CASSVGGSGNEQYF
TRBV29-1	few	NA	TRBJ1-3	TGCAGCGTTATGTCAGGGATGTTAAACACCATATATTTT	CSVMSGMLNTIYF
TRBV29-1	NA	NA	TRBJ1-1	TGCAGCGTTTTCGTCGGGGCTCTCACTGAAGCTTTCTTT	CSVFVGALTEAFF
TRBV5-1	few	NA	TRBJ2-5	TGCGCCAGCAGCATTAGGGACGGAAAAGAGACCCAGTACTTC	CASSIRDGKETQYF
TRBV7-2	NA	NA	TRBJ2-1	TGTGCCAGCAGCTCCCTCGGACAGAGCTCCTACAATGAGCAGTTCTTT	CASSSLGQSSYNEQFF
TRBV7-9	NA	TRBD1	TRBJ2-6	TGTGCCAGCGGGACAGCCTCTGGGGCCAACGTCCTGACTTTC	CASGTASGANVLTF
TRBV20-1	many	NA	TRBJ2-1	TGCAGAGCTGCGACCCCACTCAACTACAATGAGCAGTTCTTC	CRAATPLNYNEQFF
TRBV9	many	NA	TRBJ2-3	TGTGCCAGCAGCGTACAGGGACGGGATACGCAGTATTTT	CASSVQGRDTQYF
TRBV5-1	many	NA	TRBJ1-2	TGCGCCAGCAGCTTGGCGGGGAGGCCGTTCTATGGCTACACCTTC	CASSLAGRPFYGYTF
TRBV20-1	few	NA	TRBJ2-5	TGCAGTGCTAGAGATTTACACGCTGAGGAGACCCAGTACTTC	CSARDLHAEETQYF
TRBV12-3/TRBV12-4	NA	TRBD1	TRBJ2-7	TGTGCCAGCAGTTGGGCGGGACAGGGCTCCGAGCAGTACTTC	CASSWAGQGSEQYF
TRBV5-1	many	NA	TRBJ2-3	TGCGCCAGCAGCTTGGCCCCAGATACGCAGTATTTT	CASSLAPDTQYF
TRBV6-2/TRBV6-3	NA	NA	TRBJ2-1	TGTGCCAGCAGTTCCTCACCCGGGGAGCAGTTCTTC	CASSSSPGEQFF
TRBV20-1	few	TRBD2	TRBJ2-3	TGCAGTGCTAGTGGACTAGCGGGACCCCGGAGGGTTACAGATACGCAGTATTTT	CSASGLAGPRRVTDTQYF
TRBV19	NA	NA	TRBJ1-1	TGTGCCAGTAGTAGACTCTCTGAAGCTTTCTTT	CASSRLSEAFF